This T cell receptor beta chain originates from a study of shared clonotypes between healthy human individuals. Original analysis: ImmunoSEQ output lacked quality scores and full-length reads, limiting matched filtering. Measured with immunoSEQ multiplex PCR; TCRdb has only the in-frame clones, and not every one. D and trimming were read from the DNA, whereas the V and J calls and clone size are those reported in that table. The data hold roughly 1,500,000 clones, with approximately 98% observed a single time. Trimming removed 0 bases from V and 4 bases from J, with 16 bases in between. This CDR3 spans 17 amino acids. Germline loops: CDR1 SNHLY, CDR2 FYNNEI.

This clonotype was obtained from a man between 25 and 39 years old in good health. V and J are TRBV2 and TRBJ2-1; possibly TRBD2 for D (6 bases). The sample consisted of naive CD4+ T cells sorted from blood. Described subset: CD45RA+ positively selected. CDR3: CASSEAVSGLQYNEQFF. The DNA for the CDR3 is TGTGCCAGCAGTGAAGCAGTAAGCGGGCTTCAATACAATGAGCAGTTCTTC.